This T cell receptor (beta chain) was documented in a study of human T cells and chemical hapten exposure. This sample's time point: pre-sensitization, week 0. Treatment here: therapeutic diphenylcyclopropenone sensitization with weekly scalp DPC. At least ten counts were recorded for this clonotype. In germline, CDR1 is LGHNA, CDR2 YNFKEQ. The CDR3 is made up of 18 amino acids. Trimming at V came to 2 bases and at J to 1 base, leaving 11 bases not matched to a gene. From the RACE reads, TCRdb called clonotypes with MiXCR, one entry per CDR3 protein. Of some 98,000 distinct CDR3 sequences in the sample, 9.5% to 14% are singletons; the top ten hold 3.1%.

This specimen was whole blood, taken in connection with sensitization to the hapten diphenylcyclopropenone (DPC). The gene calls are TRBV4-2 and TRBJ2-3; 8 bases agree with TRBD2. The TCR originated in an older woman with alopecia areata. Some clones in this sample may be carry-over from other donors' samples. The chain's CDR3 is CASSQYLGLEVGTDTQYF. The DNA of the CDR3 is TGTGCCAGCAGCCAATATCTGGGACTAGAAGTTGGCACAGATACGCAGTATTTT.